The entry that follows covers one T cell receptor (beta chain) sequence. The data stem from a study of blood T cell repertoires in COVID-19. About the research overall: Samples of COVID-19 (acute and convalescent) were obtained from the United States, Italy and Spain.

The CDR3 is made up of 16 amino acids. V was pared by 4 bases and J by 3 bases, with 11 bases of the junction left unmatched. Germline V lookup: CDR1 SEHNR, CDR2 FQNEAQ (reference sequence). Clones were sequenced by immunoSEQ multiplex PCR, and TCRdb holds only the in-frame ones, with some missing. The sample carries roughly 200,000 clones, about three quarters recorded once. Sequencing was carried out using peripheral blood. The sequence was obtained from a woman over 75 with active or convalescent COVID-19. The rearrangement joins TRBV7-9 to TRBJ1-1; 7 nucleotides agree with TRBD1. The chain's CDR3 is CASSYNRQGVDTEAFF. For the CDR3, the DNA is TGTGCCAGCAGCTACAACCGACAGGGAGTGGACACTGAAGCTTTCTTT.